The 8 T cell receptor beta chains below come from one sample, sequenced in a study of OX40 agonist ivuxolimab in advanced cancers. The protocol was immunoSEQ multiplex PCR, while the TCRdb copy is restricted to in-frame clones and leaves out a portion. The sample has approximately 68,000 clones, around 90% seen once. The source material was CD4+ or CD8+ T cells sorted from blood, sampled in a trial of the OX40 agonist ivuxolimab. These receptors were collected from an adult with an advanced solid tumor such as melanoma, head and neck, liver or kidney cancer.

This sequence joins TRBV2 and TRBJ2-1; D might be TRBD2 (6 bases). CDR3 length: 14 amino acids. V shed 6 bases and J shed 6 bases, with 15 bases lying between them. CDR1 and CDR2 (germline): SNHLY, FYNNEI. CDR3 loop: CASRYGSAINEQFF. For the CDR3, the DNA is TGTGCCAGCAGATACGGGAGCGCGATCAATGAGCAGTTCTTC.

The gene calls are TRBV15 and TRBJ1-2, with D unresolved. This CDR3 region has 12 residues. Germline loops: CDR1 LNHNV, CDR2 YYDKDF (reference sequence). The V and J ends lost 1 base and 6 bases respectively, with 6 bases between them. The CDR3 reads CATSRVGNGYTF. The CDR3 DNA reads TGTGCCACCAGCAGAGTAGGGAATGGCTACACCTTC.

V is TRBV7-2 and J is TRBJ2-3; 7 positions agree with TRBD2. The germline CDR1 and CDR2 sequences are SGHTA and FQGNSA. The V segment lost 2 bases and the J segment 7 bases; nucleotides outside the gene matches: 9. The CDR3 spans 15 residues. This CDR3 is CASSLYVGGVNTQYF. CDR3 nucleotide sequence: TGTGCCAGCAGCTTATATGTGGGAGGGGTGAATACGCAGTATTTT. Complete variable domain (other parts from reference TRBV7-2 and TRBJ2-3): GAGVSQSPSNKVTEKGKDVELRCDPISGHTALYWYRQSLGQGLEFLIYFQGNSAPDKSGLPSDRFSAERTGGSVSTLTIQRTQQEDSAVYLCASSLYVGGVNTQYFGPGTRLTVL.

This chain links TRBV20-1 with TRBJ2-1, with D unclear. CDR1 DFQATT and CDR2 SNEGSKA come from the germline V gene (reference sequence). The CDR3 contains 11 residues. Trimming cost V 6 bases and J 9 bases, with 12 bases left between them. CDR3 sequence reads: CSATSSSEQFF. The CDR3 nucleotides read TGCAGTGCCACGAGTTCGAGTGAGCAGTTCTTC.

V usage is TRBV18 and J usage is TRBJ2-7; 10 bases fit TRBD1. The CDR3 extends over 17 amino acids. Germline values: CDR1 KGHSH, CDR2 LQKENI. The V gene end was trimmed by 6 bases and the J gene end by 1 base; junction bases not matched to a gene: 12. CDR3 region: CASSFTGTGVRSYEQYF. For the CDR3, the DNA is TGTGCCAGCTCGTTTACCGGGACAGGGGTTCGATCCTACGAGCAGTACTTC. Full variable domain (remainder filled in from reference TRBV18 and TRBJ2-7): NAGVMQNPRHLVRRRGQEARLRCSPMKGHSHVYWYRQLPEEGLKFMVYLQKENIIDESGMPKERFSAEFPKEGPSILRIQQVVRGDSAAYFCASSFTGTGVRSYEQYFGPGTRLTVT.

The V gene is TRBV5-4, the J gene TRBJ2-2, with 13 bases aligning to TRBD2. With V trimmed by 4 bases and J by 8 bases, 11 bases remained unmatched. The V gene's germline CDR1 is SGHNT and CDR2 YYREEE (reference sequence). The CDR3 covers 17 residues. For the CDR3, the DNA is TGTGCCAGCAGCCCAGGAGGACTAGCGGGAGTCTCAGGGGAGCTGTTTTTT. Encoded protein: CASSPGGLAGVSGELFF.

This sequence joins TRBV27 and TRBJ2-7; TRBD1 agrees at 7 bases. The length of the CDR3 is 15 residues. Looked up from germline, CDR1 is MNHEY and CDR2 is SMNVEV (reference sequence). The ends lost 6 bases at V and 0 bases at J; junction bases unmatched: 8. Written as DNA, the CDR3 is TGTGCCAGCAGACCCCTGACAGGGTACTCCTACGAGCAGTACTTC. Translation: CASRPLTGYSYEQYF.

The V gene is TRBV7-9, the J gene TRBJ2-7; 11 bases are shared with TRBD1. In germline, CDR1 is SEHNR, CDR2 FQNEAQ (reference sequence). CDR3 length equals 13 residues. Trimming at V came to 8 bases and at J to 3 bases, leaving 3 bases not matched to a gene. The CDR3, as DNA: TGTGCCAGCGTGGGACAGGGGGGCTACGAGCAGTACTTC. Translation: CASVGQGGYEQYF. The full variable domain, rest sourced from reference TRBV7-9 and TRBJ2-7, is DTGVSQNPRHKITKRGQNVTFRCDPISEHNRLYWYRQTLGQGPEFLTYFQNEAQLEKSRLLSDRFSAERPKGSFSTLEIQRTEQGDSAMYLCASVGQGGYEQYFGPGTRLTVT.